This entry lists 18 T cell receptor beta chains sequenced from one sample in a study of blood T cells in healthy people across ages. Together with a sample-barcoded 5' primer, a J-beta primer mix was included in a second PCR lasting 7 to 11 cycles. MiXCR, run by TCRdb on the 5' RACE reads, gives a single entry per CDR3 protein. The sample has about 1,000,000 distinct CDR3 sequences, 40% to 50% seen once. The material sequenced was blood. The source is a woman aged 55-75 years in good health.

This sequence joins TRBV18 and TRBJ2-4; 7 bases are shared with TRBD1. The J call may be wrong; the DNA end is better matched by TRBJ2-7. CDR1 is KGHSH and CDR2 is LQKENI in the germline V gene. The CDR3 has 14 amino acids. Written as DNA, the CDR3 is TGTGCCAGCTCAACGACAGGGACCAAGAACGAGCAGTACTTC. It specifies CASSTTGTKNEQYF.

This chain links TRBV20-1 with TRBJ1-5, with 7 bases aligning to TRBD1. The CDR3 totals 14 residues. Germline V lookup: CDR1 DFQATT, CDR2 SNEGSKA (reference sequence). V lost 5 bases to trimming and J lost 0 bases; unmatched junction nucleotides: 4. The CDR3 reads CSAEGQVSNQPQHF. The CDR3 region has the DNA TGCAGTGCTGAAGGACAGGTTAGCAATCAGCCCCAGCATTTT.

CDR3 protein: CASSYRAGKKHEQYF. The DNA of the CDR3 is TGTGCCAGCAGCTATCGGGCGGGAAAGAAGCATGAGCAGTACTTC. The chain has TRBV3-1 and TRBJ2-5; D possibly corresponds to TRBD2 (6 bases). Germline values: CDR1 LGHDT, CDR2 YNNKEL (reference sequence). V was cut by 5 bases and J by 11 bases, with 24 bases left in between. CDR3 size: 15 residues.

The V call is TRBV2, the J call TRBJ1-4; weak D call: TRBD1 (6 bases). CDR3 length: 14 residues. Trimming cost V 3 bases and J 7 bases, with 12 bases left between them. Germline loops: CDR1 SNHLY, CDR2 FYNNEI. The CDR3 region has the DNA TGTGCCAGCAGTGAGGGGGCCGTATTTGAAAAACTGTTTTTT. As protein: CASSEGAVFEKLFF.

The J gene is TRBJ2-7, the V gene TRBV12-3 or TRBV12-4; 12 bases are shared with TRBD1. Trimming took 8 bases from V and 7 from J; bases not matched to a gene: 15. There are 16 residues in the CDR3. CDR3 DNA sequence: TGTGCCAGCTCCCCCGGGAAGGGACAGGGGGCGAGGGAGCAGTACTTC. Its protein product is CASSPGKGQGAREQYF.

The chain is built from TRBV14 and TRBJ2-1; D is unclear. V lost 2 bases, J lost 0 bases, and 5 bases lay in between. The CDR3 extends over 14 amino acids. Germline-derived CDR1 and CDR2 are SGHDN and FVKESK. CDR3 nucleotide sequence: TGTGCCAGCAGCCAACAGCGCTCCTACAATGAGCAGTTCTTC. Its protein is CASSQQRSYNEQFF.

The table lists this clonotype with many counts. The chain links TRBV29-1 to TRBJ2-6; possible D gene TRBD1, 5 bases. The V end lost 5 bases, the J end lost 2 bases, and 10 bases lay between the germline ends. The CDR3 is 14 amino acids. Looked up from germline, CDR1 is SQVTM and CDR2 is ANQGSEA. The CDR3 DNA is TGCAGCGTTACAGGCTGGGCTGGGGCCAACGTCCTGACTTTC. This codes for CSVTGWAGANVLTF.

This rearrangement joins TRBV20-1 to TRBJ2-7; 10 bases agree with TRBD2. CDR3 length: 14 amino acids. Per the germline V gene, CDR1 is DFQATT and CDR2 is SNEGSKA (reference sequence). V was clipped by 1 base and J by 5 bases; unmatched bases: 5. The CDR3 DNA reads as TGCAGTGCTAGAGTGGCTAGCGGGAGTGACGAGCAGTACTTC. The encoded protein is CSARVASGSDEQYF.

V and J are TRBV27 and TRBJ2-1; tentatively, D is TRBD1 (5 bases). V was clipped by 3 bases and J by 7 bases, with 19 bases between them. Germline V gene lookup returns CDR1 MNHEY and CDR2 SMNVEV (reference sequence). The CDR3 has 16 amino acids. The CDR3 here is CASSFQQGSAVNEQFF. CDR3 DNA sequence: TGTGCCAGCAGTTTTCAGCAGGGTTCGGCGGTGAATGAGCAGTTCTTC.

The rearrangement links TRBV20-1 to TRBJ2-1; D remains unclear. Germline V CDR1 and CDR2: DFQATT, SNEGSKA (reference sequence). V lost 2 bases and J 2 bases, leaving 16 bases between the germline ends. There are 16 residues in the CDR3. The CDR3 loop reads CSARTSWANTYNEQFF. CDR3 bases: TGCAGTGCTAGAACCTCCTGGGCGAACACCTACAATGAGCAGTTCTTC.

This clonotype was counted only a few times. The chain links TRBV27 to TRBJ1-5, with D perhaps TRBD1 (6 bases). The CDR3 sequence is 15 residues long. Germline V gene lookup returns CDR1 MNHEY and CDR2 SMNVEV (reference sequence). V was trimmed by 6 bases and J by 0 bases, leaving 12 bases between them. The CDR3 spells CASRPGTTSNQPQHF. The CDR3 DNA sequence: TGTGCCAGCAGACCCGGGACAACTAGCAATCAGCCCCAGCATTTT.

This clonotype has a handful of counts. This chain's CDR3 is CASSHLAGGPREQYF. CDR3 DNA: TGTGCCAGCAGCCATCTAGCGGGAGGGCCGCGGGAGCAGTACTTC. The V and J genes are TRBV12-3 or TRBV12-4 and TRBJ2-7; 12 bases agree with TRBD2. The V segment lost 6 bases and the J segment 7 bases; nucleotides outside the gene matches: 10. The CDR3 runs to 15 residues.

This clonotype was detected a few times. The V gene is TRBV7-8, the J gene TRBJ2-7; D may be TRBD1 or TRBD2 (5 bases each). Deletions cut 5 bases from V and 0 bases from J, with 17 bases between. CDR3 length: 16 residues. The germline gives CDR1 SGHVS, CDR2 FQNEAQ. This chain's CDR3 is CASSDRGAPISYEQYF. The CDR3 DNA is TGTGCCAGCAGCGACCGAGGGGCACCGATCTCCTACGAGCAGTACTTC.

The table lists this clonotype with a few counts. This sequence joins TRBV27 and TRBJ2-7; D may match TRBD1 or TRBD2 (5 bases each). V was shortened by 4 bases and J by 2 bases, with 15 bases between the two germline ends. The length of the CDR3 is 15 residues. CDR1 is MNHEY, CDR2 SMNVEV, per germline (reference sequence). The CDR3 region is CASSSPERDPYEQYF. The CDR3 DNA follows: TGTGCCAGCAGTTCCCCCGAGAGGGACCCCTACGAGCAGTACTTC.

For this clonotype: Since a much larger clone is just one base distant, this may be a read error. The V gene is TRBV19, the J gene TRBJ2-7; TRBD2 aligns across 9 bases. After removal of 1 base from V and 7 bases from J, the junction contained 8 bases not matched to a gene. Germline-derived CDR1 and CDR2 are LNHDA and SQIVND (reference sequence). The CDR3 covers 15 residues. CDR3 sequence reads: CASSIAGTSFNEQYF. CDR3 DNA sequence: TGTGCCAGTAGTATAGCCGGGACTAGCTTCAATGAGCAGTACTTC. The entire variable domain, with the rest obtained from reference TRBV19 and TRBJ2-7, is as follows: DGGITQSPKYLFRKEGQNVTLSCEQNLNHDAMYWYRQDPGQGLRLIYYSQIVNDFQKGDIAEGYSVSREKKESFPLTVTSAQKNPTAFYLCASSIAGTSFNEQYFGPGTRLTVT.

The genes are TRBV24-1 and TRBJ2-4; 7 bases are shared with TRBD2. Germline lookup yields CDR1 KGHDR and CDR2 SFDVKD. This CDR3 is built from 16 residues. J gave up 1 base and V 9 bases, and 11 bases lay outside the gene matches. The CDR3 DNA sequence: TGTGCCACCCGTCAGGCGGGGGTTTCGGCCAAAAACATTCAGTACTTC. Amino acids: CATRQAGVSAKNIQYF.

This clonotype was picked up a small number of times. The rearrangement joins TRBV12-3 or TRBV12-4 to TRBJ2-1; 8 positions match TRBD1. With 7 bases clipped from V and 9 bases from J, the junction kept 11 bases outside the gene matches. This CDR3 region has 14 residues. The CDR3 DNA follows: TGTGCCAGCACCACAGGGGGGCGCTCCGGTGAGCAGTTCTTC. This gives the protein CASTTGGRSGEQFF.

The sample holds a few counts of this clonotype. The J gene is TRBJ2-6, the V gene TRBV7-9; 11 positions match TRBD1. The CDR3 loop spans 18 amino acids. J was trimmed by 0 bases and V by 3 bases; bases with no gene match: 4. The germline V gene has CDR1 SEHNR and CDR2 FQNEAQ (reference sequence). Here the CDR3 reads CASSFGTGGVSGANVLTF. The CDR3 coding sequence is TGTGCCAGCAGCTTCGGGACAGGGGGGGTCTCTGGGGCCAACGTCCTGACTTTC.